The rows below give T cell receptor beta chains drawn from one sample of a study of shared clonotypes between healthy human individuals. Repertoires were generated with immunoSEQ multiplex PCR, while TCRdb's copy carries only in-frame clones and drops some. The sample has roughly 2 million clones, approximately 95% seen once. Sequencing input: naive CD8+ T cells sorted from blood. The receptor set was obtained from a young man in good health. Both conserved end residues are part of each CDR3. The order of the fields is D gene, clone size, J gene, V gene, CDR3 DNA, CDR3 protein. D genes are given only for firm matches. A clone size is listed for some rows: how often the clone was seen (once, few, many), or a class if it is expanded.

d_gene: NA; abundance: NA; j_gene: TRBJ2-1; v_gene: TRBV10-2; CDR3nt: TGCGCCAGCACGTTTGGCTCCAATGAGCAGTTCTTC; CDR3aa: CASTFGSNEQFF
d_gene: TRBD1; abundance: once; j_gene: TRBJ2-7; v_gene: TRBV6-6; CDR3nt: TGTGCCAGCAGTTTCTTGGACAGGGCGTACGAGCAGTACTTC; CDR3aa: CASSFLDRAYEQYF
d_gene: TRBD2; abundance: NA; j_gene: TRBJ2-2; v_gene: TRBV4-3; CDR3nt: TGCGCCAGCAGCCAAGAGTGGCTAGCGGGAGCAAACGGGGAGCTGTTTTTT; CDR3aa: CASSQEWLAGANGELFF
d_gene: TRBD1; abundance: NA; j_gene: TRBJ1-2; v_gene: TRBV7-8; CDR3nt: TGTGCCAGCAGCACCATCGGGACAGATTATGGCTACACCTTC; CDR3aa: CASSTIGTDYGYTF
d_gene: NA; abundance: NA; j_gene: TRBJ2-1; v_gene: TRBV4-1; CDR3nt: TGCGCCAGCAGCCAAGGGGAGGAATACAATGAGCAGTTCTTC; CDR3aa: CASSQGEEYNEQFF
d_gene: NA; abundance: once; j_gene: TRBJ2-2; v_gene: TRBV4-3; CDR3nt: TGCGCCAGCAGCCAAGATGATCTCGTCAGTAGGAGGGGTCGGACCGGGGAGCTGTTTTTT; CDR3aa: CASSQDDLVSRRGRTGELFF
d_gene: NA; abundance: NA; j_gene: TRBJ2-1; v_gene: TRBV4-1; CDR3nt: TGCGCCAGCAGCCAAGAATTTGCCGGCGATGAGCAGTTCTTC; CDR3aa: CASSQEFAGDEQFF
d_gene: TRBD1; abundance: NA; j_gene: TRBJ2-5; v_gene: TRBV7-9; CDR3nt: TGTGCCAGCAGCCCCGGGACAGGTGGAGAGACCCAGTACTTC; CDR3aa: CASSPGTGGETQYF
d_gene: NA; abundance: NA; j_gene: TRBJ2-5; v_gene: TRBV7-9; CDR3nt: TGTGCCAGCAGCTTAGTGGGGGACCCCTCCCAGTACTTC; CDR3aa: CASSLVGDPSQYF
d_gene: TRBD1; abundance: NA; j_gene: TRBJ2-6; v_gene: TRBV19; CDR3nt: TGTGCCAGTAGCGTACCGGGACAGGACTCTGGGGCCAACGTCCTGACTTTC; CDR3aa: CASSVPGQDSGANVLTF
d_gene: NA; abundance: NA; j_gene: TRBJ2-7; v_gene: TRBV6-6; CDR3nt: TGTGCCAGCAGTTACTCGATTGGTCCTACTACCTACGAGCAGTACTTC; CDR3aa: CASSYSIGPTTYEQYF
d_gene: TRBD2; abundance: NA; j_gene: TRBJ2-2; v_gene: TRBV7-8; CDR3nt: TGTGCCAGCAGCTACTTAGCGGGAGGGGACACCGGGGAGCTGTTTTTT; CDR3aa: CASSYLAGGDTGELFF
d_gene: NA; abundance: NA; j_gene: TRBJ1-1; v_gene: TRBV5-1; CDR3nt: TGCGCCAGCAGCTTGTTGGGAGTGTGGGGCGGCACTGAAGCTTTCTTT; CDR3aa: CASSLLGVWGGTEAFF
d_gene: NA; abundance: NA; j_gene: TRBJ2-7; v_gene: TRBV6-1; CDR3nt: TGTGCCAGCAGTGAAGCTAACGGCTACGAGCAGTACTTC; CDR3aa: CASSEANGYEQYF
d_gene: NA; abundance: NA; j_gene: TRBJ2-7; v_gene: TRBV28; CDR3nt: TGTGCCAGCAGTTTATCCGGGGGATACTACGAGCAGTACTTC; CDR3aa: CASSLSGGYYEQYF
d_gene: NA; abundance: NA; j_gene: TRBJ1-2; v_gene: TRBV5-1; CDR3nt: TGCGCCAGCAGCCCCGAAGGCGGCCTCGATGGCTACACCTTC; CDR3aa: CASSPEGGLDGYTF
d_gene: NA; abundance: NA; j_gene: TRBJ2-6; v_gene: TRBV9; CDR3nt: TGTGCCAGCAGTAGAGACTCTGGGGCCAACGTCCTGACTTTC; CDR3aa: CASSRDSGANVLTF
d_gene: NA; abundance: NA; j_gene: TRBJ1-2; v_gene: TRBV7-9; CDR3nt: TGTGCCAGCAGCTTGATTAACTATGGCTACACCTTC; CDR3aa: CASSLINYGYTF
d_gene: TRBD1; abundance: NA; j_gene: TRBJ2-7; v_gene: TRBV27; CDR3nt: TGTGCCAGCAGTTTACCGGGGACAGGGCTCGACGAGCAGTACTTC; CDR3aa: CASSLPGTGLDEQYF
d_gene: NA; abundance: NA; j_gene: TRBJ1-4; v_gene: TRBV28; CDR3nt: TGTGCCAGCAGTTTTTTCCCGGGACCAACTAATGAAAAACTGTTTTTT; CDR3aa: CASSFFPGPTNEKLFF
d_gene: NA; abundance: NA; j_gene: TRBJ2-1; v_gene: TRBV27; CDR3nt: TGTGCCAGCAGTTTAGCAGGGAATGAGCAGTTCTTC; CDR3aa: CASSLAGNEQFF
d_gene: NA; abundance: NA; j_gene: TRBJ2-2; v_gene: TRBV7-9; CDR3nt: TGTGCCAGCAGCTTGACGTTAGGGGGGAGTAACACCGGGGAGCTGTTTTTT; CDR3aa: CASSLTLGGSNTGELFF
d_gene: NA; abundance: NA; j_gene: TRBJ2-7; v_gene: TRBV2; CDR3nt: TGTGCCAGCACCCGGGATGGGACGGACTACGAGCAGTACTTC; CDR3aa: CASTRDGTDYEQYF
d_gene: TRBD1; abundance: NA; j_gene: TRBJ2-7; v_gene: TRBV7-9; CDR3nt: TGTGCCAGCAGCAGAGGGGGCGGCGAGCAGTACTTC; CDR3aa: CASSRGGGEQYF
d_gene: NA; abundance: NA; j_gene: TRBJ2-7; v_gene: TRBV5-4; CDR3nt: TGTGCCAGCAGCGCCGTGGGCAGCTCCTACGAGCAGTACTTC; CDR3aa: CASSAVGSSYEQYF
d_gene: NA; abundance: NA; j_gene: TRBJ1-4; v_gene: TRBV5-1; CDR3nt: TGCGCCAGCAGCTTGGGTACGCAAATGAAAAAACTGTTTTTT; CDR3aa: CASSLGTQMKKLFF
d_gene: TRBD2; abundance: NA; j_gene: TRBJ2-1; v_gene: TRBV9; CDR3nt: TGTGCCAGCAGCGTTTCTAGCGGGTCCTACAATGAGCAGTTCTTC; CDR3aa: CASSVSSGSYNEQFF
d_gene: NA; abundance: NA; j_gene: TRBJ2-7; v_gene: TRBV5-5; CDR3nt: TGTGCCAGCAGCTTGGGAGGGGTAGTCGAGCAGTACTTC; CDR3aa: CASSLGGVVEQYF
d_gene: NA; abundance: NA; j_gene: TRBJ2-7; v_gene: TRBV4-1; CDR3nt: TGCGCCAGCAGCTTACTTGCAGGGTCCCGCTACGAGCAGTACTTC; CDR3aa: CASSLLAGSRYEQYF
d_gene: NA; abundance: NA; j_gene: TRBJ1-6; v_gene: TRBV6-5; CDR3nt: TGTGCCAGCACCGATTTCGGGGGCTATAATTCACCCCTCCACTTT; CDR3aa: CASTDFGGYNSPLHF
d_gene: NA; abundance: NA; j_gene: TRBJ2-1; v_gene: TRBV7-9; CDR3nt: TGTGCCAGCAGCTTACAGTTCTTC; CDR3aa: CASSLQFF
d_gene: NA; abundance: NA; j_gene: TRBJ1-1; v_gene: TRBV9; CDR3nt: TGTGCCAGCAGCGTAGAGGGGGGAAACACTGAAGCTTTCTTT; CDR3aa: CASSVEGGNTEAFF
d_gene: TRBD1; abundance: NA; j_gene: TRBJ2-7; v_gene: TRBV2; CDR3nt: TGTGCCAGCAGCGATCCGGGACAGGGGGCCTACGAGCAGTACTTC; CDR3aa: CASSDPGQGAYEQYF
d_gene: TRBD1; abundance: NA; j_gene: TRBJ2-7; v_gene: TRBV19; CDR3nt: TGTGCCAGCTCCGGGACAGAAAGGCAGTACTTC; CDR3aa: CASSGTERQYF
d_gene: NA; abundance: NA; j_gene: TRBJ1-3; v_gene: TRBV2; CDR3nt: TGTGCCAGTGAAGGTACAGGGTCCTTCTCTGGAAACACCATATATTTT; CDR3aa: CASEGTGSFSGNTIYF
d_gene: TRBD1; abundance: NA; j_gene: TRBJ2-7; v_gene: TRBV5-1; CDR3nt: TGCGCCAGCAGCTTGGCTACAGGGGTGCCCTACGAGCAGTACTTC; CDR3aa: CASSLATGVPYEQYF
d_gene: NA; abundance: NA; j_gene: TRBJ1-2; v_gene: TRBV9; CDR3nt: TGTGCCAGCAGCGTAGCTTTCTATGGCTACACCTTC; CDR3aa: CASSVAFYGYTF
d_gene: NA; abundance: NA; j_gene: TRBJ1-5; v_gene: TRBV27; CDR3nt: TGTGCCAGCAGTTTGATGGGGAGCAATCAGCCCCAGCATTTT; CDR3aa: CASSLMGSNQPQHF
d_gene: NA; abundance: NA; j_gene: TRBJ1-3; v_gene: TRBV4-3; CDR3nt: TGCGCCAGCAGCCAAGACGGGACGCTTGGAAACACCATATATTTT; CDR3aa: CASSQDGTLGNTIYF
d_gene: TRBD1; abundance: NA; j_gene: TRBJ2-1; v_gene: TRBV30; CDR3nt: TGTGCCTGGAGTGAGGGTAGGGGACAGGGATCCTACAATGAGCAGTTCTTC; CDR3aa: CAWSEGRGQGSYNEQFF
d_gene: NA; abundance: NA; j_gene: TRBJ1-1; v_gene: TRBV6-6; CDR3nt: TGTGCCAGCAGCTACTACACAGGGCACACTGAAGCTTTCTTT; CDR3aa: CASSYYTGHTEAFF